This T cell receptor beta chain stems from a study of neurological immune-mediated disorders. The CDR3 is made up of 14 amino acids. V was pared by 6 bases and J by 0 bases, with 5 bases of the junction left unmatched. Germline CDR1 is ENHRY and CDR2 is SYGVKD. The time point was: technical triplicate 2. TCRdb itself ran the 5' RACE reads through MiXCR, one entry per CDR3 protein. The data contain under 70,000 distinct CDR3 sequences, 24% of them singletons. This sequence originates from a man aged 60-69 years with HTLV-1-associated myelopathy (HAM/TSP). The J gene is TRBJ2-7, the V gene TRBV10-3, with 7 bases aligning to TRBD1. The sample comprised PBMCs. This CDR3 reads CAISSGTDSYEQYF. CDR3 DNA: TGTGCCATCAGCTCCGGGACAGACTCCTACGAGCAGTACTTC.